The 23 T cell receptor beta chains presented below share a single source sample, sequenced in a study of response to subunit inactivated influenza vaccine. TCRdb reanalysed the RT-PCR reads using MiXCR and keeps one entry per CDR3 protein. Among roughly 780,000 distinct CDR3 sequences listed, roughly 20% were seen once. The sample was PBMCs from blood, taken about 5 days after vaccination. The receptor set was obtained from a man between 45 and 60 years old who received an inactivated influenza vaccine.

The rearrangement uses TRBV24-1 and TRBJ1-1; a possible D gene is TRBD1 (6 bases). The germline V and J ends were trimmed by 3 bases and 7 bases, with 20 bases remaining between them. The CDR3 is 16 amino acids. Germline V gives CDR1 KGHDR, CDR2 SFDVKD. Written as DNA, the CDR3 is TGTGCCACCAGTGATCGGACGGGGGGCCAGGTGATTGAAGCTTTCTTT. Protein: CATSDRTGGQVIEAFF.

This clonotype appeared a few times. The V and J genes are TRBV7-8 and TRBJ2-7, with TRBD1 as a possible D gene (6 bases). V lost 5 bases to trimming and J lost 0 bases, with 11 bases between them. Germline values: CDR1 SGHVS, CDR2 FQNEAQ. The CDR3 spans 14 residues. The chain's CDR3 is CASSTRDNSYEQYF. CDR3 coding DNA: TGTGCCAGCAGCACCCGGGACAACTCCTACGAGCAGTACTTC.

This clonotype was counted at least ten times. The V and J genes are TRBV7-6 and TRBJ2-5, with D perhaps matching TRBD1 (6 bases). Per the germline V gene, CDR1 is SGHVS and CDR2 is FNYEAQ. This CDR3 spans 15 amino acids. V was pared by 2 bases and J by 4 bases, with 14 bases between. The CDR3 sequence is CASSLNWQGTETQYF. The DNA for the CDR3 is TGTGCCAGCAGCTTAAATTGGCAGGGGACAGAGACCCAGTACTTC.

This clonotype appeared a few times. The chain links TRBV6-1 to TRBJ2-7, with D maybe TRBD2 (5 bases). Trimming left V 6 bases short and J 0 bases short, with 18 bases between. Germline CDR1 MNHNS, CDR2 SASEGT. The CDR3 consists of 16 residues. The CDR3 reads CASSNTQDGLSYEQYF. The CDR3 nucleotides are TGTGCCAGCAGCAATACGCAAGACGGACTCTCCTACGAGCAGTACTTC.

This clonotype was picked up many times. The CDR3 sequence: CASSFRFGYQQFF. The CDR3 DNA follows: TGTGCCAGCAGTTTCCGCTTCGGGTACCAGCAGTTCTTC. The genes are TRBV28 and TRBJ2-1, with no clear D. The length of the CDR3 is 13 residues. Germline values: CDR1 MDHEN, CDR2 SYDVKM. Deletions cut 3 bases from V and 11 bases from J, with 14 bases between.

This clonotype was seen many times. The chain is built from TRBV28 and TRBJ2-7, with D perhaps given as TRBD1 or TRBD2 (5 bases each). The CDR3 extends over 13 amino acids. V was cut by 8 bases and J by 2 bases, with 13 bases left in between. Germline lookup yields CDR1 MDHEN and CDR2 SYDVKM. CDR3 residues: CASRDGQTYEQYF. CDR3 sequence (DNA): TGTGCCAGCCGGGACGGACAAACCTACGAGCAGTACTTC.

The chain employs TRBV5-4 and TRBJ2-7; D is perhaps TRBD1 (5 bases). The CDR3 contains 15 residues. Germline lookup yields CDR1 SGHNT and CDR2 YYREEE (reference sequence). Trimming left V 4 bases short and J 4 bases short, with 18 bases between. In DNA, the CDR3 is TGTGCCAGCAGCCCCGGTGGCAGGGCGGAATACGAGCAGTACTTC. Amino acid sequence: CASSPGGRAEYEQYF.

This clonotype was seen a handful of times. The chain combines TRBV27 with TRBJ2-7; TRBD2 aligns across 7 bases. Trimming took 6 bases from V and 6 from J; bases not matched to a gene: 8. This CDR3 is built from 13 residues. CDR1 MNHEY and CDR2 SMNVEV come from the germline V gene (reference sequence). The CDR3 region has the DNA TGTGCCAGCAGCCAGGGAGGGGTCTCCGAGCAGTACTTC. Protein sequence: CASSQGGVSEQYF.

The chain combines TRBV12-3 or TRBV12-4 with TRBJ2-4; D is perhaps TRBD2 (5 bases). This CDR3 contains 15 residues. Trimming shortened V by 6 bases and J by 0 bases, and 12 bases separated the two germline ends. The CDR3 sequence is CASRPGGLAKNIQYF. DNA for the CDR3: TGTGCCAGCAGGCCCGGAGGACTAGCCAAAAACATTCAGTACTTC.

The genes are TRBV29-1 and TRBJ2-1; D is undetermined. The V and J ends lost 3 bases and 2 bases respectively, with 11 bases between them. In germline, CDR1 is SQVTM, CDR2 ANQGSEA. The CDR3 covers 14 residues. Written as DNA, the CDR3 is TGCAGCGTTGAGGGTGACGGAACCTACAATGAGCAGTTCTTC. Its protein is CSVEGDGTYNEQFF.

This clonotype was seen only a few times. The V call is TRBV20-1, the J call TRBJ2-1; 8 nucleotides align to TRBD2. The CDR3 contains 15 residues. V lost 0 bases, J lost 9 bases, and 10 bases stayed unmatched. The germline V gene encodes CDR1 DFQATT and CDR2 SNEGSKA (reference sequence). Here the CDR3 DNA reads TGCAGTGCTAGAGATAGTGGCGGGAGGTTGTCTGAGCAGTTCTTC. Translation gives CSARDSGGRLSEQFF.

This CDR3 is CASSKALAGHLETQYF. The CDR3 DNA reads TGTGCCAGCAGCAAAGCACTAGCAGGCCATTTGGAGACCCAGTACTTC. The genes are TRBV21-1 and TRBJ2-5. TRBV21-1 is tagged as a pseudogene. The CDR3 loop spans 16 amino acids.

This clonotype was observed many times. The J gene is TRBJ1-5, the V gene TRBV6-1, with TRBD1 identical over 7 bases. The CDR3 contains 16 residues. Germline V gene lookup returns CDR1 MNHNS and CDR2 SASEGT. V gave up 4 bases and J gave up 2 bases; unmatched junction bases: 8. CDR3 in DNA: TGTGCCAGCAGTGTAACAGGGGTTGTGGGCAATCAGCCCCAGCATTTT. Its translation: CASSVTGVVGNQPQHF.

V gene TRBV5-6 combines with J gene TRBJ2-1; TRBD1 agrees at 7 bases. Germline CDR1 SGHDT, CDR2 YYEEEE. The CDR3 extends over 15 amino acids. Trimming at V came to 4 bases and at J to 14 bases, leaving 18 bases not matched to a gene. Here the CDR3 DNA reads TGTGCCAGCAGCCTCCCCTTAGGACAGGCCCCAAGAGAGTTCTTC. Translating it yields CASSLPLGQAPREFF.

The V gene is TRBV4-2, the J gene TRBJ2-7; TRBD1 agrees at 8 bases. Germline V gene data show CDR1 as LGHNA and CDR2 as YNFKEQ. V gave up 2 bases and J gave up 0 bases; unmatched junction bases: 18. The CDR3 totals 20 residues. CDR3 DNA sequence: TGTGCCAGCAGCCAACGCCAAAGACTAGGACAGGGCGGATTCTCCTACGAGCAGTACTTC. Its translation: CASSQRQRLGQGGFSYEQYF.

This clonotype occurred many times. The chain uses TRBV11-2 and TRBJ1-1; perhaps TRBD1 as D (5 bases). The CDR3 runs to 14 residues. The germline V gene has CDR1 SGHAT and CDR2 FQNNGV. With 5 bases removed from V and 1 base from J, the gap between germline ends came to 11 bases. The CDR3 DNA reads TGTGCCAGCAGCCCACAGGTCCCGAACACTGAAGCTTTCTTT. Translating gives CASSPQVPNTEAFF.

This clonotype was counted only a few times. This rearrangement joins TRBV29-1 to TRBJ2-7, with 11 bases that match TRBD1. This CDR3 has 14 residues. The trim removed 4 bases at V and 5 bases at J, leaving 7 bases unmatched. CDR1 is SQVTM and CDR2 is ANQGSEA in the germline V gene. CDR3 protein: CSVASQDRGHEQYF. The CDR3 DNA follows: TGCAGCGTTGCTTCGCAGGACAGGGGGCACGAGCAGTACTTC.

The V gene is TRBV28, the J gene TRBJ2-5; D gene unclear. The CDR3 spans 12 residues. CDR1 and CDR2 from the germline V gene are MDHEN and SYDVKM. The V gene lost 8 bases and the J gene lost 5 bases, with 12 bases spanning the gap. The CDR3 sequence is CASQETGETQYF. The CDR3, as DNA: TGTGCCAGCCAAGAAACGGGTGAGACCCAGTACTTC.

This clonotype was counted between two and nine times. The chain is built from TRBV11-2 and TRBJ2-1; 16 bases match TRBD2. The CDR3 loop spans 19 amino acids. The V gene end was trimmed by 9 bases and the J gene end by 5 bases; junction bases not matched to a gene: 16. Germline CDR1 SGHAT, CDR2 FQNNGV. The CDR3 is CARAVQGLAGGSKDNEQFF. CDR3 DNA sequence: TGTGCCAGGGCAGTACAGGGACTAGCGGGGGGGTCGAAGGACAATGAGCAGTTCTTC. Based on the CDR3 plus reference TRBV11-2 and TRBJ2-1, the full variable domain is EAGVAQSPRYKIIEKRQSVAFWCNPISGHATLYWYQQILGQGPKLLIQFQNNGVVDDSQLPKDRFSAERLKGVDSTLKIQPAKLEDSAVYLCARAVQGLAGGSKDNEQFFGPGTRLTVL.

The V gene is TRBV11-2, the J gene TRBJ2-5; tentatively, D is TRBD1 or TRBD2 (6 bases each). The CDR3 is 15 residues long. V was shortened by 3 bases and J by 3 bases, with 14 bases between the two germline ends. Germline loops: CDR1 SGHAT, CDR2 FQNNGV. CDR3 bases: TGTGCCAGCAGCTTTGGTTGGGGGGCTGAAGAGACCCAGTACTTC. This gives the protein CASSFGWGAEETQYF.

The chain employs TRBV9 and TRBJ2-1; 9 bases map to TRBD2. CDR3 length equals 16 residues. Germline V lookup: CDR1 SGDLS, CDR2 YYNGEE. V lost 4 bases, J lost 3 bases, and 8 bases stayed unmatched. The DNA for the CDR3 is TGTGCCAGCAGCTCCTCCAGGACTAGCGACTACAATGAGCAGTTCTTC. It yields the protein CASSSSRTSDYNEQFF.

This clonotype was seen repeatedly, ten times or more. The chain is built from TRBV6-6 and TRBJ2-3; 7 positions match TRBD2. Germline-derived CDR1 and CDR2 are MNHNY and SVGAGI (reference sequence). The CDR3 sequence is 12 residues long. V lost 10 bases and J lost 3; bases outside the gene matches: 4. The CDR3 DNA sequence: TGTGCCATAGGCGGGGGAACAGATACGCAGTATTTT. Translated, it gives CAIGGGTDTQYF.

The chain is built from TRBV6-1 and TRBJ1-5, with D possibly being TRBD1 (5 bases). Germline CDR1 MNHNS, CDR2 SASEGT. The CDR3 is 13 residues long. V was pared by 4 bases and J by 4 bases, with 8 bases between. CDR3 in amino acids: CASSAGRNQPQHF. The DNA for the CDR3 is TGTGCCAGCAGTGCAGGGCGGAATCAGCCCCAGCATTTT.